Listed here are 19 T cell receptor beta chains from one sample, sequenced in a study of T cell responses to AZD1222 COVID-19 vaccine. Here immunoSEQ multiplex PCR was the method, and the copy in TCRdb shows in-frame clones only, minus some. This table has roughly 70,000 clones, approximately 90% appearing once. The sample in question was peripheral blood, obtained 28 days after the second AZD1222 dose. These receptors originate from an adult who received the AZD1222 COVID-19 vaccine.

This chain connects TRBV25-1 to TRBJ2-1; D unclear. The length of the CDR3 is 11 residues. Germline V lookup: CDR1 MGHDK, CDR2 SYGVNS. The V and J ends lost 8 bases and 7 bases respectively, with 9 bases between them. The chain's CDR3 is CASLERNEQFF. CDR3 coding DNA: TGTGCCAGCTTAGAAAGGAATGAGCAGTTCTTC. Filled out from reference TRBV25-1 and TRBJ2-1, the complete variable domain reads EADIYQTPRYLVIGTGKKITLECSQTMGHDKMYWYQQDPGMELHLIHYSYGVNSTEKGDLSSESTVSRIRTEHFPLTLESARPSHTSQYLCASLERNEQFFGPGTRLTVL.

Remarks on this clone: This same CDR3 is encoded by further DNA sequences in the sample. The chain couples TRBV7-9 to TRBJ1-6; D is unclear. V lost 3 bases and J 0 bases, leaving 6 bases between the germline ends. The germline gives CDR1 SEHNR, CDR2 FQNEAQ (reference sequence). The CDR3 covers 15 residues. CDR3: CASSLESSYNSPLHF. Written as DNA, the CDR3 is TGTGCCAGCAGCTTGGAGAGCTCCTATAATTCACCCCTCCACTTT.

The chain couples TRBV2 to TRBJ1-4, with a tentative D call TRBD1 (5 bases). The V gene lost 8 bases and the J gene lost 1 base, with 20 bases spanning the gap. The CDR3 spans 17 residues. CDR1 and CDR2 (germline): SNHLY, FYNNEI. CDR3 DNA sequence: TGTGCCAGCTCCTTCGCAGCAAGGGGAGAAACTAATGAAAAACTGTTTTTT. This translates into CASSFAARGETNEKLFF.

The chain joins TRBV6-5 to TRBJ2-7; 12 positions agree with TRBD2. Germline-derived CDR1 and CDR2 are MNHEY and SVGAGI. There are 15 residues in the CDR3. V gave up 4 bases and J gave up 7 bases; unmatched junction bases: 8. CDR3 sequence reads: CASSSTLAGGWEQYF. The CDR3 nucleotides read TGTGCCAGCAGTTCCACACTAGCGGGAGGATGGGAGCAGTACTTC.

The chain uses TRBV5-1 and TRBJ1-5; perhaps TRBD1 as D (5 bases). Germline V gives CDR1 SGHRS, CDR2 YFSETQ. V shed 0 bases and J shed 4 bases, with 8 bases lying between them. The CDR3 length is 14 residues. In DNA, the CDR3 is TGCGCCAGCAGCTTGGAAGGGGCGAATCAGCCCCAGCATTTT. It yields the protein CASSLEGANQPQHF.

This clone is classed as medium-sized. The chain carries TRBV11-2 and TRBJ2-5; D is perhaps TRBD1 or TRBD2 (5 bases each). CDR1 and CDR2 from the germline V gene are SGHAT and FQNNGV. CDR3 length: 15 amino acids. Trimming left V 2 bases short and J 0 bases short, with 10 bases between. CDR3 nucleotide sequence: TGTGCCAGCAGCTTAACCGGGGCCCACCAAGAGACCCAGTACTTC. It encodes CASSLTGAHQETQYF.

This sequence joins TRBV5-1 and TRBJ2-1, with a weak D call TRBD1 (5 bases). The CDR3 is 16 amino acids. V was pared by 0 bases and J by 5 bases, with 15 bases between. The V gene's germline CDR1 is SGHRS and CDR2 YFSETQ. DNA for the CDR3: TGCGCCAGCAGCTTGGTGGTCTCCTTGGGGCACAATGAGCAGTTCTTC. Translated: CASSLVVSLGHNEQFF.

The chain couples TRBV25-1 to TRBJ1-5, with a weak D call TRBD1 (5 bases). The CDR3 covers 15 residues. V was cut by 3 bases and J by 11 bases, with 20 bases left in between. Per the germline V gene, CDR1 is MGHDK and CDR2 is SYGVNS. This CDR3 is CASSDAGTQNSAQHF. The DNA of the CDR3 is TGTGCCAGCAGTGACGCCGGGACCCAAAATTCAGCCCAGCATTTT.

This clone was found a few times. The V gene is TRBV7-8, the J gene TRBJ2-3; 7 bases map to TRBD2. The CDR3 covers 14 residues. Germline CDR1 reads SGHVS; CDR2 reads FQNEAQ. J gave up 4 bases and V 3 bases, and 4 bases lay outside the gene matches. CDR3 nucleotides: TGTGCCAGCAGCTTCGGACTAGATCCAGATACGCAGTATTTT. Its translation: CASSFGLDPDTQYF.

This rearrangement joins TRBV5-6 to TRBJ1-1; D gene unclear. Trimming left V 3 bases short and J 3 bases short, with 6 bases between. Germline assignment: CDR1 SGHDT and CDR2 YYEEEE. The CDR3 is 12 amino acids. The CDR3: CASSWGYTEAFF. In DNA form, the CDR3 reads TGTGCCAGCAGCTGGGGTTACACTGAAGCTTTCTTT. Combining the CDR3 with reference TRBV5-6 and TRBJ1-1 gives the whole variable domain DAGVTQSPTHLIKTRGQQVTLRCSPKSGHDTVSWYQQALGQGPQFIFQYYEEEERQRGNFPDRFSGHQFPNYSSELNVNALLLGDSALYLCASSWGYTEAFFGQGTRLTVV.

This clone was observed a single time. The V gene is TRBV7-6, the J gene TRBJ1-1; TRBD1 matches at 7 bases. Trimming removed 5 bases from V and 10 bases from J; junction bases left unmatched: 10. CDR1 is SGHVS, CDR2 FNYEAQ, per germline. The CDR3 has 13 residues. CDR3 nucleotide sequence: TGTGCCAGCAGCCCGGGGGGCGACAGGGTAGCTTTCTTT. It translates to CASSPGGDRVAFF.

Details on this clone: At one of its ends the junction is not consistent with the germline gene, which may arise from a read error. This CDR3 reads CASSLVPGIVLGTQYF. Written as DNA, the CDR3 is TGTGCTAGCAGCTTAGTCCCGGGGATAGTCCTGGGGACCCAGTACTTC. This chain links TRBV7-7 with TRBJ2-5; D might be TRBD2 (5 bases). Germline V gene sequence: CDR1 SSHAT, CDR2 FNYEAQ (reference sequence). The length of the CDR3 is 16 residues.

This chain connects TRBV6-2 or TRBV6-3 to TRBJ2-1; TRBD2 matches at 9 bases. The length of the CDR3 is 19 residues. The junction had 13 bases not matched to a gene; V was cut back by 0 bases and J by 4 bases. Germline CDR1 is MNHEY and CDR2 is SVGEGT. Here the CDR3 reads CASSYSRLAGKEEYNEQFF. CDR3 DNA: TGTGCCAGCAGTTACTCGAGGCTAGCGGGAAAAGAGGAGTACAATGAGCAGTTCTTC.

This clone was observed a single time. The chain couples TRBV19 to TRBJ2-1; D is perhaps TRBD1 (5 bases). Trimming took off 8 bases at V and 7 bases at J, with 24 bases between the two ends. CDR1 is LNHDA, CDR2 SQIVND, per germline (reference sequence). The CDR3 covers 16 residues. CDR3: CASVKGPVRGENEQFF. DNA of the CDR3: TGTGCCAGTGTTAAGGGTCCGGTAAGGGGTGAGAATGAGCAGTTCTTC.

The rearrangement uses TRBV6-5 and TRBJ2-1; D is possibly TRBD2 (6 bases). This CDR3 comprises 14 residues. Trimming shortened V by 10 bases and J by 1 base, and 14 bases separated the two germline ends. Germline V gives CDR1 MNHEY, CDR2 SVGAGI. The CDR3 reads CATRMEGSYNEQFF. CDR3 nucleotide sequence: TGTGCCACCAGAATGGAGGGGTCCTACAATGAGCAGTTCTTC.

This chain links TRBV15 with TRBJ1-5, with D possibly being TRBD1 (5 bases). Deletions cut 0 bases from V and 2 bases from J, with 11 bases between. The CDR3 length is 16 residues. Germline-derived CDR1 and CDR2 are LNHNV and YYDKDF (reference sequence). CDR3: CATSRDMRGGNQPQHF. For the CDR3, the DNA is TGTGCCACCAGCAGAGATATGAGGGGAGGCAATCAGCCCCAGCATTTT.

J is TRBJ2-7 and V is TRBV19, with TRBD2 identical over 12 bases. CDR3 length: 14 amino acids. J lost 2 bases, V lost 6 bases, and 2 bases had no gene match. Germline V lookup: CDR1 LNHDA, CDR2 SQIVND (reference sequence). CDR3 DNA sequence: TGTGCCAGTAGCCGGACTAGCGGGACCTACGAGCAGTACTTC. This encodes CASSRTSGTYEQYF.

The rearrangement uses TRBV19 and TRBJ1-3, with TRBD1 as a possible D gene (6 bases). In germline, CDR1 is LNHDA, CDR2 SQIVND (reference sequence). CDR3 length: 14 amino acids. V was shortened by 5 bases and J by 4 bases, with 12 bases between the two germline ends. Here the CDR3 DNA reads TGTGCCAGTAGTCAGGGGACTTACGGAAACACCATATATTTT. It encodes CASSQGTYGNTIYF. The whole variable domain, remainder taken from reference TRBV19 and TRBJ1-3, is DGGITQSPKYLFRKEGQNVTLSCEQNLNHDAMYWYRQDPGQGLRLIYYSQIVNDFQKGDIAEGYSVSREKKESFPLTVTSAQKNPTAFYLCASSQGTYGNTIYFGEGSWLTVV.

For the CDR3, the DNA is TGCAGCGTTCGGGTAACCGGGACGGAGAATTCACCCCTCCACTTT. Translated: CSVRVTGTENSPLHF. The V and J genes are TRBV29-1 and TRBJ1-6; possible D gene TRBD1, 5 bases. Germline V gene lookup returns CDR1 SQVTM and CDR2 ANQGSEA. The CDR3 sequence is 15 residues long. Trimming left V 5 bases short and J 7 bases short, with 18 bases between.